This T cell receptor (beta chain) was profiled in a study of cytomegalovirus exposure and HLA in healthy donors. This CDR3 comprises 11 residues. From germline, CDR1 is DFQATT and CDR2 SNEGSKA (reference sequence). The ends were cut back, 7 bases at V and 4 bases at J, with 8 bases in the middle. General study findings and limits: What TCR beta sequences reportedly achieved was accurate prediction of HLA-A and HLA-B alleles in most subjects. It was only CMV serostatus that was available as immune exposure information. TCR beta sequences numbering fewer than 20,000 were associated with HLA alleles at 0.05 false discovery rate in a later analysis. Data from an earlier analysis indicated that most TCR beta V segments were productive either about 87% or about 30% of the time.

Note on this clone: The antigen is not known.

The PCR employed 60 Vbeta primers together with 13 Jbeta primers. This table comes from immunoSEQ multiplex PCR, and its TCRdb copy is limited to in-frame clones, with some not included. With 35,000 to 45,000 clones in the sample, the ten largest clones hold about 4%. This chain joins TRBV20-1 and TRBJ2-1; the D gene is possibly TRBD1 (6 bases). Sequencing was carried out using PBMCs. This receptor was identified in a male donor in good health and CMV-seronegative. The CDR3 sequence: CSDREYNEQFF. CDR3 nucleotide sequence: TGCAGTGACAGGGAGTACAATGAGCAGTTCTTC.